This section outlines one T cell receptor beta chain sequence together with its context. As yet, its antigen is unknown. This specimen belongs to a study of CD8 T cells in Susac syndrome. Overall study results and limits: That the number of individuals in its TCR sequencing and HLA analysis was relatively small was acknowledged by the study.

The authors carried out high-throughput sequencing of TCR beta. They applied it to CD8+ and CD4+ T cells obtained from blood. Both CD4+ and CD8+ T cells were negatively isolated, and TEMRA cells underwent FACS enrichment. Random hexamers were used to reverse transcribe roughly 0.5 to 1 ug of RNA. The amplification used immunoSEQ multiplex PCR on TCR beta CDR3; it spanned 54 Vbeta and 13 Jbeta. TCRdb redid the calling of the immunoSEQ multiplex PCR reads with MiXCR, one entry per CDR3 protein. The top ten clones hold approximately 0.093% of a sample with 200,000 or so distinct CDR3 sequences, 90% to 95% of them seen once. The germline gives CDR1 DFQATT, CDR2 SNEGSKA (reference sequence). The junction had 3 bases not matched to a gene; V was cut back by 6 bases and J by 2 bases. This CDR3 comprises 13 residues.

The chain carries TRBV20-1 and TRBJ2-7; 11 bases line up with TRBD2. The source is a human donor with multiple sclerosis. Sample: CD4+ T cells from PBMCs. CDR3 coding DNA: TGCAGTGCCGGGACTAGCGGCACCTACGAGCAGTACTTC. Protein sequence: CSAGTSGTYEQYF.